Ten or more counts support the clone carrying this T cell receptor (beta chain). As yet, its antigen is unknown. The CDR3 runs 15 residues. Germline V gene sequence: CDR1 DFQATT, CDR2 SNEGSKA (reference sequence). V lost 4 bases and J lost 0, with 15 bases in between. The record originates from a study of T cells in Graves' hyperthyroidism and ophthalmopathy. Amplification targeted TCR beta CDR3 regions from RNA transcripts. The primer set for the first-round RT-PCR of the TCR CDR3 was HTBI. TCRdb recomputed calls from the multiplex PCR reads with MiXCR, one row per CDR3 protein. In the table there are 700,000 to 950,000 distinct CDR3 sequences, 30% to 40% of which are singletons. General observations from the study: A model of 13 V-J features distinguished ophthalmopathy from stable hyperthyroidism.

Sequenced: blood. The TCR was taken from a woman aged 40 to 50 with Graves' hyperthyroidism. The chain links TRBV20-1 to TRBJ2-5; no reliable D call. The CDR3, as DNA: TGCAGTGCTACCAGCCGTGGAACCAACCAAGAGACCCAGTACTTC. Translation: CSATSRGTNQETQYF.